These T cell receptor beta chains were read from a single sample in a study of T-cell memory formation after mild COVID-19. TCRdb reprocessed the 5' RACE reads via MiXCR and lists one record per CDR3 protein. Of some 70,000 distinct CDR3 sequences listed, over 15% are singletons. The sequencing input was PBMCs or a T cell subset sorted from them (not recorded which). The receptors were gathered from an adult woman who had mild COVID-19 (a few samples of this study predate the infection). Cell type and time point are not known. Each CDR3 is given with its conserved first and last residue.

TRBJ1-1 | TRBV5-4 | CASSLNTEAFF
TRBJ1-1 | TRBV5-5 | CASSLEAAGASEAFF
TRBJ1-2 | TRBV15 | CATSRSRDLYGYTF
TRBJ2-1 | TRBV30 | CAWSGGTELNNEQFF
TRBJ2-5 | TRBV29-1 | CSALGQGGRPQYF
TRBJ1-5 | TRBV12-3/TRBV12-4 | CASTATAYVSQPQHF
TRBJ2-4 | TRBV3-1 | CASSQDMAGAKNIQYF
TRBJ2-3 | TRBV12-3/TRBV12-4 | CASSWTGLSTDTQYF
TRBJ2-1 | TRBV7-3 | CASSLEGNEQFF
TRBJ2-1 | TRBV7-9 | CASSQTSGINEQFF
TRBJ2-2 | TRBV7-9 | CASSLGAHTGELFF
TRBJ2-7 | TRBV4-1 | CASSQDLEGSSYEQYF
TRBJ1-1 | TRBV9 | CASSGAGSTEAFF
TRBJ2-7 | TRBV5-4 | CASSLPTRPYEQYF
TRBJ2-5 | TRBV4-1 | CASSRKGDSLETQYF
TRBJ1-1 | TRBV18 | CASSPGVRGMNTEAFF
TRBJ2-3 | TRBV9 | CASSPRQGTDTQYF
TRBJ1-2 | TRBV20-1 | CSARDGSYGYTF
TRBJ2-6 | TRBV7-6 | CASSLAGWANVLTF
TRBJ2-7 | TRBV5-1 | CASSSEGSSYEQYF
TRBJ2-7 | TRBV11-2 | CASSLTGGVYEQYF
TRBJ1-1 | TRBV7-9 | CASSATRTGTSAFF
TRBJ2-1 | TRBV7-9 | CASSSWEQGPGPNEQFF
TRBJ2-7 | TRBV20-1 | CSARDDPGGPYEQYF
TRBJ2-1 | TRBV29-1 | CSVDLFEDEQFF
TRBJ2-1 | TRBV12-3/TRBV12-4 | CASGATEQFF
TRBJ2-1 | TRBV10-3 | CAIRRDNEQFF
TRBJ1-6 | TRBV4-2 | CASREQGAGSPLHF
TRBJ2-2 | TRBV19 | CASRSRGTGELFF
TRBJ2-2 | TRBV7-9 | CASSLVASGRLINTGELFF
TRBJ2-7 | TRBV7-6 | CASSLAYGSSYEQYF
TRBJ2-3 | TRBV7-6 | CASSLALTGTNTQYF
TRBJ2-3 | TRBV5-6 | CASSFMASGPDTQYF
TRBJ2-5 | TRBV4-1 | CASSQEERGQETQYF
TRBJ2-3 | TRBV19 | CASSRLAGGVSDTQYF
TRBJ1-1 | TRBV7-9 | CASSLEGGKNTEAFF
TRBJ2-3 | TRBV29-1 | CSVEDRWVGGASTDTQYF
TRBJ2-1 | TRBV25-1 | CASSEASGNEQFF
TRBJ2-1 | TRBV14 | CASSQGWGSSYNEQFF
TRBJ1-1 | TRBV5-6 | CASSWGWGQEAFF
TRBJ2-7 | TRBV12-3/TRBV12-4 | CASSFPWGQGIYEQYF
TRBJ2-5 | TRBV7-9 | CASSLPTVHPQETQYF
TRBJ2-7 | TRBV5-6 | CASSFWGLAGGPQYF
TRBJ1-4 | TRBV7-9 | CASSLAGRELFF
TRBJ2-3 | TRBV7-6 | CASSWGLAGNTDTQYF
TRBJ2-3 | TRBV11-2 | CASSPTGSGRDTQYF
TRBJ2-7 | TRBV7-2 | CASSSPSAGAYSYEQYF
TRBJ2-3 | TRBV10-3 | CAISTGAEETTDTQYF
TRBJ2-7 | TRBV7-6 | CASSATSYEQYF
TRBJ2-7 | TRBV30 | CAQGTRASYEQYF
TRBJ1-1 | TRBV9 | CASSVVPRGTEAFF
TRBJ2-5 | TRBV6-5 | CASSSGGNQETQYF